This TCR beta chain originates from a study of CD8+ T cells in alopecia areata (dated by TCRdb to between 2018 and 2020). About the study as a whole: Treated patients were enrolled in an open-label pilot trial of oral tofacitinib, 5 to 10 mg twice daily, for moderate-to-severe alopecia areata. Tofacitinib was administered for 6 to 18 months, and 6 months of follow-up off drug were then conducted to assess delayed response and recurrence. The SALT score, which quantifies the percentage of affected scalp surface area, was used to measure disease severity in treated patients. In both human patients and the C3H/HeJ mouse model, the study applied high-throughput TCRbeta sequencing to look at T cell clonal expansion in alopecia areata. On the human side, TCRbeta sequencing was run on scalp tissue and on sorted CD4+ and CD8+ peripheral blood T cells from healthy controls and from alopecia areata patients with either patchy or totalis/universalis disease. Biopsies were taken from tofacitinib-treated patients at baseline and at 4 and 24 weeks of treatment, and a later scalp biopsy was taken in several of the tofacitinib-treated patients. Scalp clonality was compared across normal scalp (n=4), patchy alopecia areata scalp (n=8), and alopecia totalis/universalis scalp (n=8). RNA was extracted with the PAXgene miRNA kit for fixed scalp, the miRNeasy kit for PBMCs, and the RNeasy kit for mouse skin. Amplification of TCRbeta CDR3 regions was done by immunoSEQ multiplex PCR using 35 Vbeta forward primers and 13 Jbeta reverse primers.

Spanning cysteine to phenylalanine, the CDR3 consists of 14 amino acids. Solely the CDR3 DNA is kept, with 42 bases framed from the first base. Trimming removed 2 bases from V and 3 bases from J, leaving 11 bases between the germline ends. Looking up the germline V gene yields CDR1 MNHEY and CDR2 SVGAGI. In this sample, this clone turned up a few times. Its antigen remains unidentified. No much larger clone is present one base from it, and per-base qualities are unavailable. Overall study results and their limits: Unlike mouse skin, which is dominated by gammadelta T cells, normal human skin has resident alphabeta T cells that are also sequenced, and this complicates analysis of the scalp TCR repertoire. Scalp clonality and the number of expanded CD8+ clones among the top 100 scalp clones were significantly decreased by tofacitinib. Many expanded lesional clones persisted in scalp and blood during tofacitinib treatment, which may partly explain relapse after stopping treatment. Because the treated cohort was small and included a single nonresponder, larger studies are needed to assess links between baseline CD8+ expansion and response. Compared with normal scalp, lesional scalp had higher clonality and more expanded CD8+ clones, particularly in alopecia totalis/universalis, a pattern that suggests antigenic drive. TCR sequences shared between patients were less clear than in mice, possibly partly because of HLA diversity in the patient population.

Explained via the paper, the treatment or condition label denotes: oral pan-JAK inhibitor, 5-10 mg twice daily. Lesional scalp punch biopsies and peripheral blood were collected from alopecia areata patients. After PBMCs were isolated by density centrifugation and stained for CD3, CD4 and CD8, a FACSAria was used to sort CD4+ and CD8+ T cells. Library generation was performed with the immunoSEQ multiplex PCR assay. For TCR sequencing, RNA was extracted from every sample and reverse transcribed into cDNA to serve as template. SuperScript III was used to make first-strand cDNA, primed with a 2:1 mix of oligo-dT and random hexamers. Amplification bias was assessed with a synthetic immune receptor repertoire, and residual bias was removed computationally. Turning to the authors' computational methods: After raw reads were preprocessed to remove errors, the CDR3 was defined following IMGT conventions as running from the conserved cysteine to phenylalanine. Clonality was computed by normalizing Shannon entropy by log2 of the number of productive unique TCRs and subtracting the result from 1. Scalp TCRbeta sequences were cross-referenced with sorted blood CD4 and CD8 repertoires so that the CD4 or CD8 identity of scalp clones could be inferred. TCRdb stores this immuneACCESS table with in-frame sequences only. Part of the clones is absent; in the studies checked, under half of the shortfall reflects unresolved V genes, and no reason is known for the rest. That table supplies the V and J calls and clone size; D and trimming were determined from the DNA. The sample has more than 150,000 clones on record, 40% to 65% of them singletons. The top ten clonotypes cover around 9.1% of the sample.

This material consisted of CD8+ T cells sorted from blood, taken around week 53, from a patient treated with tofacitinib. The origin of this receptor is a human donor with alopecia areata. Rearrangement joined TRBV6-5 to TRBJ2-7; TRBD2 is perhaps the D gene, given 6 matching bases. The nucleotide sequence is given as TGTGCCAGCAGTTACGGAGGGAGAGGCTACGAGCAGTACTTC. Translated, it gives CASSYGGRGYEQYF.